This TCR beta chain was sequenced for a study of radiotherapy plus CTLA-4 blockade in lung cancer. Points on this clone: No antigen is known for it.

This table comes from immunoSEQ multiplex PCR, and its TCRdb copy is limited to in-frame clones, with some not included. The sample lists some 78,000 clones, approximately 86% occurring once. Study-level findings and limits: Reports state that early shifts in blood T cell clones, with interferon-beta, best predicted response.

Germline CDR1 reads LNHDA; CDR2 reads SQIVND (reference sequence). The CDR3 runs to 12 residues. V was cut by 8 bases and J by 6 bases, with 11 bases left in between. The chain has TRBV19 and TRBJ2-4, with D possibly TRBD1 on 6 matching bases. The sample in question was peripheral blood, obtained from a patient treated with radiotherapy plus ipilimumab. The receptor comes from a human donor with non-small cell lung cancer who had a partial response to radiotherapy plus ipilimumab. The CDR3 bases are TGTGCCAGTTGGGACATAAGAAACATTCAGTACTTC. Protein product: CASWDIRNIQYF.